This TCR beta chain came from a study of blood T cell repertoires in COVID-19. TCRdb keeps only in-frame clones here, not all; method: immunoSEQ multiplex PCR. The sample lists 300,000 to 350,000 clones, roughly 90% seen once, with 7% to 8% in the top ten. The sequenced sample was peripheral blood. This TCR was recovered from a woman aged 70-85 years with COVID-19, enrolled during active disease.

The CDR3 DNA is TGTGCCAGCAGCGTCGGACTCGAGCAGTTCTTC. This gives the protein CASSVGLEQFF. The chain carries TRBV11-2 and TRBJ2-1; D perhaps matches TRBD2 (5 bases). The CDR3 is 11 residues long. CDR1 is SGHAT and CDR2 is FQNNGV in the germline V gene. Trimming stripped 5 bases from V and 10 bases from J, with 9 bases between.